This passage covers 17 T cell receptor beta chains from one sample sequenced in a study of response to subunit inactivated influenza vaccine. TCRdb recomputed calls from the RT-PCR reads with MiXCR, one row per CDR3 protein. The sample gives roughly 650,000 distinct CDR3 sequences, approximately 14% of which show up once; approximately 10% is in the top ten. Sequenced material: PBMCs from blood, taken approximately 13 days after vaccination. The origin of the receptors is a man aged 50-59 years who received an inactivated influenza vaccine.

This chain uses TRBV6-2 or TRBV6-3 with TRBJ1-5, with D possibly being TRBD1 (6 bases). V lost 0 bases and J 1 base, leaving 10 bases between the germline ends. CDR3 length: 16 residues. Germline loops: CDR1 MNHEY, CDR2 SVGEGT. Here the CDR3 DNA reads TGTGCCAGCAGTTACTCGACAGGAGGAAGCAATCAGCCCCAGCATTTT. Translating gives CASSYSTGGSNQPQHF.

Here the CDR3 reads CASSLAHGEETQYF. DNA of the CDR3: TGCGCCAGCAGCTTGGCCCACGGCGAAGAGACCCAGTACTTC. The V and J genes are TRBV5-1 and TRBJ2-5; D gene unclear. Between the trimmed V and J ends, which lost 0 bases and 3 bases, there was a span of 9 bases. The CDR3 has 14 residues. The germline V gene has CDR1 SGHRS and CDR2 YFSETQ.

This clonotype was recorded a few times. This chain joins TRBV20-1 and TRBJ2-1; 8 nucleotides agree with TRBD2. The length of the CDR3 is 14 residues. The ends lost 5 bases at V and 4 bases at J; junction bases unmatched: 7. From germline, CDR1 is DFQATT and CDR2 SNEGSKA (reference sequence). For the CDR3, the DNA is TGCAGTGCTTGGACTGCTAGCGGGTACAATGAGCAGTTCTTC. This sequence encodes CSAWTASGYNEQFF.

This clonotype was counted a few times. The genes are TRBV5-1 and TRBJ2-5; D is unclear. The CDR3 totals 14 residues. CDR1 is SGHRS, CDR2 YFSETQ, per germline. V lost 1 base to trimming and J lost 5 bases, with 12 bases between them. The DNA of the CDR3 is TGCGCCAGCAGCTTGAGTGGCCCAACGGAGACCCAGTACTTC. Amino acids: CASSLSGPTETQYF. Based on the CDR3 plus reference TRBV5-1 and TRBJ2-5, the full variable domain is KAGVTQTPRYLIKTRGQQVTLSCSPISGHRSVSWYQQTPGQGLQFLFEYFSETQRNKGNFPGRFSGRQFSNSRSEMNVSTLELGDSALYLCASSLSGPTETQYFGPGTRLLVL.

The chain links TRBV11-2 to TRBJ2-2; possible D gene TRBD1, 5 bases. Trimming took 2 bases from V and 6 from J, leaving 16 bases between them. CDR3 size: 16 residues. CDR1 is SGHAT, CDR2 FQNNGV, per germline. The CDR3 loop is CASSLISGKYAGELFF. CDR3 DNA sequence: TGTGCCAGCAGCTTAATTTCAGGGAAGTATGCCGGGGAGCTGTTTTTT.

This chain links TRBV12-3 or TRBV12-4 with TRBJ2-5; the D gene is possibly TRBD1 (6 bases). Between the trimmed V and J ends, which lost 3 bases and 3 bases, there was a span of 8 bases. This CDR3 contains 13 residues. This CDR3 is CASSFSGEETQYF. CDR3 nucleotide sequence: TGTGCCAGCAGTTTTTCAGGGGAAGAGACCCAGTACTTC.

This sequence joins TRBV5-1 and TRBJ1-3; D is unresolved. Trimming left V 0 bases short and J 4 bases short, with 17 bases between. The CDR3 has 17 residues. Germline values: CDR1 SGHRS, CDR2 YFSETQ. The CDR3 DNA is TGCGCCAGCAGCTTGGCCGGGAAGGGCGCGCTAGGAAACACCATATATTTT. Its protein product is CASSLAGKGALGNTIYF.

In this sample, this clonotype turned up many times. The chain recombines TRBV28 with TRBJ2-1; D call uncertain. The germline V gene encodes CDR1 MDHEN and CDR2 SYDVKM. This CDR3 contains 16 residues. Trimming pared 1 base from V and 6 bases from J, leaving 16 bases between. The CDR3 coding sequence is TGTGCCAGCAGTTTATCCTACCTCTCCCCCCCCAATGAGCAGTTCTTC. As protein: CASSLSYLSPPNEQFF.

The rearrangement joins TRBV7-9 to TRBJ2-5, with a possible D match to TRBD2 (6 bases). The V end was cut by 0 bases, the J end by 2 bases, with 10 bases between. CDR1 is SEHNR, CDR2 FQNEAQ, per germline (reference sequence). This CDR3 is 15 amino acids long. The DNA of the CDR3 is TGTGCCAGCAGCTTAGCGCGGGGCTTTCAAGAGACCCAGTACTTC. Residues: CASSLARGFQETQYF.

There are a few counts of this clonotype. This sequence joins TRBV4-2 and TRBJ1-4; tentatively, D is TRBD1 (5 bases). The germline V gene has CDR1 LGHNA and CDR2 YNFKEQ. V gave up 4 bases and J gave up 4 bases, with 10 bases separating them. The CDR3 runs to 14 residues. CDR3 in amino acids: CASSLGLINEKLFF. CDR3 DNA: TGTGCCAGCAGCCTGGGACTGATTAATGAAAAACTGTTTTTT.

V gene TRBV28 combines with J gene TRBJ2-3, with TRBD2 identical over 9 bases. Germline V gene data show CDR1 as MDHEN and CDR2 as SYDVKM. V shed 6 bases and J 3 bases; nucleotides not matched to a gene: 7. CDR3 length: 15 residues. The CDR3 DNA reads TGTGCCAGCAGGGAAAGCGGGGGGCCGACAGATACGCAGTATTTT. Its translation: CASRESGGPTDTQYF.

This clonotype showed up just a few times. The genes are TRBV28 and TRBJ1-4, with a weak D call TRBD1 (5 bases). Trimming removed 5 bases from V and 8 bases from J, with 18 bases in between. Germline V gene lookup returns CDR1 MDHEN and CDR2 SYDVKM. CDR3 length equals 15 residues. The CDR3 region is CASSPGTSRREKLFF. In DNA form, the CDR3 reads TGTGCCAGCAGTCCCGGGACTTCTAGGAGGGAAAAACTGTTTTTT.

The V and J genes are TRBV20-1 and TRBJ2-1; the match to TRBD2 covers 12 bases. CDR1 DFQATT and CDR2 SNEGSKA come from the germline V gene (reference sequence). The CDR3 totals 15 residues. The junction had 10 bases not matched to a gene; V was cut back by 3 bases and J by 10 bases. CDR3 residues: CSASMPSGRAEEQFF. Here the CDR3 DNA reads TGCAGTGCTAGTATGCCTAGCGGGAGGGCCGAGGAGCAGTTCTTC.

This chain links TRBV24-1 with TRBJ2-3, with D maybe TRBD1 (5 bases). CDR3 length equals 16 residues. V lost 4 bases, J lost 0 bases, and 13 bases lay in between. Germline V lookup: CDR1 KGHDR, CDR2 SFDVKD. In DNA form, the CDR3 reads TGTGCCACCAGTGACCCGGCTGGGGCTAGCACAGATACGCAGTATTTT. Translation: CATSDPAGASTDTQYF.

The genes are TRBV12-3 or TRBV12-4 and TRBJ2-1, with 8 bases identical to TRBD2. The CDR3 covers 13 residues. V shed 7 bases, J shed 8 bases, and the junction held 7 bases outside the gene matches. CDR3 residues: CASTISGVHEQFF. CDR3 coding DNA: TGTGCCAGCACCATTAGCGGGGTCCATGAGCAGTTCTTC.

This clonotype was counted between two and nine times. V and J are TRBV25-1 and TRBJ2-7; D is possibly TRBD1 (7 bases). Germline V CDR1 and CDR2: MGHDK, SYGVNS. V lost 4 bases and J 7 bases, leaving 14 bases between the germline ends. The CDR3 runs 13 residues. CDR3 in amino acids: CASSATGAGEQYF. CDR3 bases: TGTGCCAGCAGTGCAACAGGGGCGGGGGAGCAGTACTTC.

The chain is built from TRBV11-2 and TRBJ1-4; the match to TRBD1 covers 10 bases. Germline V lookup: CDR1 SGHAT, CDR2 FQNNGV. V was pared by 5 bases and J by 0 bases, with 6 bases of the junction left unmatched. CDR3 length: 17 residues. The CDR3 loop is CASSGDRGFATNEKLFF. The CDR3 DNA is TGTGCCAGCAGCGGGGACAGGGGCTTTGCAACTAATGAAAAACTGTTTTTT.